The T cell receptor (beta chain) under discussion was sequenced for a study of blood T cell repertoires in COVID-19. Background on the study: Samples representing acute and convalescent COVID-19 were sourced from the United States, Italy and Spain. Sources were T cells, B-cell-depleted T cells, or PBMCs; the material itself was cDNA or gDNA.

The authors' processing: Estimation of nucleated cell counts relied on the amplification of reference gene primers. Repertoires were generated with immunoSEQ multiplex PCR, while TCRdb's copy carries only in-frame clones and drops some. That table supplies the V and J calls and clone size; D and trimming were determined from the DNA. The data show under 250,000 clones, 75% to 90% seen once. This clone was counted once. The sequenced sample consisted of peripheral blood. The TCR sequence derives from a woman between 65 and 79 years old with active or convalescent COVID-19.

The CDR3 nucleotides read TGTGCCAGCAGCTTAGACCCGGGACAGCCCTATGGCTACACCTTC. It translates to CASSLDPGQPYGYTF. The chain uses TRBV11-2 and TRBJ1-2, with TRBD1 matching over 7 bases. CDR3 size: 15 residues. The junction had 5 bases not matched to a gene; V was cut back by 0 bases and J by 4 bases. Germline V gives CDR1 SGHAT, CDR2 FQNNGV.